A single sample gave rise to the 8 T cell receptor beta chains below, sequenced in a study of early T cells in non-severe SARS-CoV-2 infection. TCRdb re-called the 5' RACE reads with MiXCR, one entry per CDR3 protein. The table lists more than 80,000 distinct CDR3 sequences, approximately 15% of them singletons, with over 0.95% in the top ten. Sequenced: whole blood. These TCRs come from an adult who was a healthcare worker with PCR-confirmed SARS-CoV-2 infection or an uninfected control (not recorded which).

As regards this clonotype: A much larger clone differs from this one at a single base, so this may be a read error. The CDR3 is CASTLRGGNTGGLFF. For the CDR3, the DNA is TGTGCCAGCACCCTACGCGGGGGGAACACCGGGGGGCTGTTTTTT. The chain uses TRBV27 and TRBJ2-2; 8 bases are a match to TRBD2. This CDR3 contains 15 residues. CDR1 is MNHEY and CDR2 is SMNVEV in the germline V gene (reference sequence).

Many counts were recorded for this clonotype. The V call is TRBV20-1, the J call TRBJ1-1; possibly TRBD1 for D (6 bases). The CDR3 has 14 residues. Germline V lookup: CDR1 DFQATT, CDR2 SNEGSKA (reference sequence). V lost 5 bases and J 0 bases, leaving 13 bases between the germline ends. CDR3 DNA sequence: TGCAGTGCTCGTTATACAGGGATGAACACTGAAGCTTTCTTT. Translating it yields CSARYTGMNTEAFF.

The J gene is TRBJ2-3, the V gene TRBV9, with 7 bases identical to TRBD1. Germline V lookup: CDR1 SGDLS, CDR2 YYNGEE. V lost 4 bases and J lost 5; bases outside the gene matches: 13. This CDR3 is built from 16 residues. The CDR3 spells CASSPSSRGHRDTQYF. The CDR3 coding sequence is TGTGCCAGCAGCCCTAGCTCGAGGGGGCATAGAGATACGCAGTATTTT.

Many counts were recorded for this clonotype. The chain employs TRBV5-1 and TRBJ1-1, with TRBD1 identical over 9 bases. V was pared by 2 bases and J by 4 bases, with 9 bases of the junction left unmatched. Germline CDR1 is SGHRS and CDR2 is YFSETQ. This CDR3 region has 16 residues. The CDR3 nucleotides are TGCGCCAGCAGCTTTAACGGACAGGGGTCGGTCACTGAAGCTTTCTTT. Protein: CASSFNGQGSVTEAFF.

This sequence joins TRBV5-5 and TRBJ2-2; TRBD1 agrees at 8 bases. Germline CDR1 reads SGHKS; CDR2 reads YYEKEE (reference sequence). V dropped 2 bases and J dropped 6; count of bases not matched to a gene: 6. This CDR3 has 15 residues. In DNA, the CDR3 is TGTGCCAGCAGCTTCGCAGGGGGCGCAGCCGGGGAGCTGTTTTTT. It is translated as CASSFAGGAAGELFF.

This clonotype showed up many times. The CDR3 is CASSPGTGRLVEQYF. Here the CDR3 DNA reads TGTGCCAGCTCCCCCGGGACAGGGAGGTTGGTCGAGCAGTACTTC. The chain carries TRBV18 and TRBJ2-7; 9 bases agree with TRBD1. After removal of 6 bases from V and 6 bases from J, the junction contained 12 bases not matched to a gene. The CDR3 spans 15 residues. Germline V gene lookup returns CDR1 KGHSH and CDR2 LQKENI.

V is TRBV29-1 and J is TRBJ2-6; D possibly matches TRBD1 or TRBD2 (5 bases each). This CDR3 has 16 amino acids. V was pared by 0 bases and J by 0 bases, with 9 bases between. From germline, CDR1 is SQVTM and CDR2 ANQGSEA. The CDR3 is CSVEDPGTSGANVLTF. The CDR3 DNA reads as TGCAGCGTTGAAGATCCAGGGACCTCTGGGGCCAACGTCCTGACTTTC.

The rearrangement links TRBV9 to TRBJ1-6; no reliable D call. This CDR3 has 14 residues. CDR1 SGDLS and CDR2 YYNGEE come from the germline V gene. Trimming left V 0 bases short and J 9 bases short, with 10 bases between. This chain's CDR3 is CASSVDILGSPLHF. CDR3 DNA: TGTGCCAGCAGCGTAGACATCTTGGGTTCACCCCTCCACTTT. Combining the CDR3 with reference TRBV9 and TRBJ1-6 gives the whole variable domain DSGVTQTPKHLITATGQRVTLRCSPRSGDLSVYWYQQSLDQGLQFLIQYYNGEERAKGNILERFSAQQFPDLHSELNLSSLELGDSALYFCASSVDILGSPLHFGNGTRLTVT.